This T cell receptor (beta chain) is drawn from a study of T cells after yellow fever vaccination. Study context: It was SMART-Seq v4 Ultra Low Input that prepared the fractions with low cell numbers.

TCRdb processed the 5' RACE reads anew with MiXCR; each CDR3 protein has one entry. This sample has some 320,000 distinct CDR3 sequences, with 4.1% found just once. The CDR3 runs 18 residues. The germline gives CDR1 SGHTA, CDR2 FQGTGA. V lost 2 bases and J lost 4, with 20 bases in between. This rearrangement joins TRBV7-3 to TRBJ2-2; D is perhaps TRBD2 (7 bases). The clonotype was recovered from a young man who received the YFV17D yellow fever vaccine. Sample: PBMCs, taken 5 days after the yellow fever booster vaccination. The CDR3 region is CASSLSGGRRWGTGELFF. The CDR3 DNA follows: TGTGCCAGCAGCTTATCGGGGGGCAGAAGGTGGGGCACCGGGGAGCTGTTTTTT.